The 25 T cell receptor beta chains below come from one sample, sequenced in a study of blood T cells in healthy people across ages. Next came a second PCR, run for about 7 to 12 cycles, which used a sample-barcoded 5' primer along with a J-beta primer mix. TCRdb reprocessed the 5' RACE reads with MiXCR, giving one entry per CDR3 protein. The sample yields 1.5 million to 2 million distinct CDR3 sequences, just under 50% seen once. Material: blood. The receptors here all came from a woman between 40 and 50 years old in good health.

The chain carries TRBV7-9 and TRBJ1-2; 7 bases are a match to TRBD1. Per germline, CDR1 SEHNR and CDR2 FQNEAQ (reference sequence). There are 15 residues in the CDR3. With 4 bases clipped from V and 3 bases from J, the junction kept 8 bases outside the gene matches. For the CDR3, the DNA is TGTGCCAGCAGCTCAGCACAGGGGTCCTACTATGGCTACACCTTC. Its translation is CASSSAQGSYYGYTF. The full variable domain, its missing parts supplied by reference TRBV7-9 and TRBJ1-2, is DTGVSQNPRHKITKRGQNVTFRCDPISEHNRLYWYRQTLGQGPEFLTYFQNEAQLEKSRLLSDRFSAERPKGSFSTLEIQRTEQGDSAMYLCASSSAQGSYYGYTFGSGTRLTVV.

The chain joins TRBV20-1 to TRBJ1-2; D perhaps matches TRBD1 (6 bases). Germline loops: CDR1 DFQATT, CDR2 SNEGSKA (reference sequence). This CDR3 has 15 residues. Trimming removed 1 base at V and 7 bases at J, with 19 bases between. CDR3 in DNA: TGCAGTGCTAGAGTTCCGCCAGGGGCTAGTCGTGGCTACACCTTC. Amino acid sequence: CSARVPPGASRGYTF.

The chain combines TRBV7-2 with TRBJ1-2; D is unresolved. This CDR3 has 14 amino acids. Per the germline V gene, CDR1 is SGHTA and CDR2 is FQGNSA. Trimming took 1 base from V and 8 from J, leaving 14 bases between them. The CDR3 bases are TGTGCCAGCAGCTTAGGCGGGCAAGGGTCAGGCTACACCTTC. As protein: CASSLGGQGSGYTF.

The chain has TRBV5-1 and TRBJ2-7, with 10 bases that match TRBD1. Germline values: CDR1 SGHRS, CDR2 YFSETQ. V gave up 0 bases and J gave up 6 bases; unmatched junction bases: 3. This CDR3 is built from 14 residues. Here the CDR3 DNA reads TGCGCCAGCAGCTTGGCGGGGGACAGGGGCGAGCAGTACTTC. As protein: CASSLAGDRGEQYF.

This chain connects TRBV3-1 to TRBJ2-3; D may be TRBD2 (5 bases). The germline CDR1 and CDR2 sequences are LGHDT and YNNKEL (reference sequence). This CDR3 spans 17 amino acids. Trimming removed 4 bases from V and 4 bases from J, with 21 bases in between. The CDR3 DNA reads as TGTGCCAGCAGCCCGCGTGGAGGAAGTGGGTACGCAGATACGCAGTATTTT. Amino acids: CASSPRGGSGYADTQYF.

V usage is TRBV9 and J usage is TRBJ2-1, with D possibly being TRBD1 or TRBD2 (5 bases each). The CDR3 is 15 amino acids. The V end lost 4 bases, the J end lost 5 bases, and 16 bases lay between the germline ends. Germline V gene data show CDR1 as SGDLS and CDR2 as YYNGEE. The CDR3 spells CASSPPGTADNEQFF. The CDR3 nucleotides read TGTGCCAGCAGCCCCCCGGGGACGGCCGACAATGAGCAGTTCTTC.

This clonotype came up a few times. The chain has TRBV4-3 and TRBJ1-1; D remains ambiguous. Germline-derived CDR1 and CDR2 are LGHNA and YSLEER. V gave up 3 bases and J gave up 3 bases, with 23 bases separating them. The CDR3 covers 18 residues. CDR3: CASSQRTVRTPADTEAFF. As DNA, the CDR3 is TGCGCCAGCAGCCAGCGCACCGTCCGGACTCCTGCGGACACTGAAGCTTTCTTT.

CDR3 residues: CSARASGGAPNEQFF. The CDR3 coding sequence is TGCAGTGCTAGAGCCAGCGGGGGGGCTCCCAATGAGCAGTTCTTC. The chain recombines TRBV20-1 with TRBJ2-1; TRBD2 matches at 10 bases. Per the germline V gene, CDR1 is DFQATT and CDR2 is SNEGSKA (reference sequence). CDR3 length: 15 amino acids. V was pared by 1 base and J by 6 bases, with 6 bases of the junction left unmatched.

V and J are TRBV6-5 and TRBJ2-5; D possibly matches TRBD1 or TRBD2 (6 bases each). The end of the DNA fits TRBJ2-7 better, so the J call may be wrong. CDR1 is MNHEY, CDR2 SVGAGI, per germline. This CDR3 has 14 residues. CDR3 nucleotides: TGTGCCAGCAGTTTTAAGGGGGGTACCTACGAGCAGTACTTC. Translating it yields CASSFKGGTYEQYF.

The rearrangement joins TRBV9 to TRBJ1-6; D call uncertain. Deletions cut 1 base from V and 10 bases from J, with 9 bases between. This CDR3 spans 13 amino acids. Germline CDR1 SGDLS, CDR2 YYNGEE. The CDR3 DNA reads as TGTGCCAGCAGCGTAACGGACGTATCACCCCTCCACTTT. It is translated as CASSVTDVSPLHF.

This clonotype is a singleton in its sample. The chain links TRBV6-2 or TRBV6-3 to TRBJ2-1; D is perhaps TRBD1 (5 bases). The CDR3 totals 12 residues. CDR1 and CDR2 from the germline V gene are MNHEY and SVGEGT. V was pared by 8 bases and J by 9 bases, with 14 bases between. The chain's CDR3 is CASGQLRGEQFF. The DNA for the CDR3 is TGTGCCAGCGGCCAGTTAAGGGGTGAGCAGTTCTTC.

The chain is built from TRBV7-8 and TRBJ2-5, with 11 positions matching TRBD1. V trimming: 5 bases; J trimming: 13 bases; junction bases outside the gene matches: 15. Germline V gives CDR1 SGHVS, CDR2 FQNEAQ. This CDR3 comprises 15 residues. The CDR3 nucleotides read TGTGCCAGCAGCCCGAGTGTCGGGACAGGGGGTAATTGGTACTTC. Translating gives CASSPSVGTGGNWYF. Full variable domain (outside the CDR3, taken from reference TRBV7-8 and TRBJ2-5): GAGVSQSPRYKVAKRGQDVALRCDPISGHVSLFWYQQALGQGPEFLTYFQNEAQLDKSGLPSDRFFAERPEGSVSTLKIQRTQQEDSAVYLCASSPSVGTGGNWYFGPGTRLLVL.

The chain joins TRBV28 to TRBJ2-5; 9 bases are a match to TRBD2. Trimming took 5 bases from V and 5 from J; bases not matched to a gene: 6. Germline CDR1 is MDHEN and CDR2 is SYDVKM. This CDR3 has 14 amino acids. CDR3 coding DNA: TGTGCCAGCAGTCGAGCGGGGGGAATGGAGACCCAGTACTTC. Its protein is CASSRAGGMETQYF.

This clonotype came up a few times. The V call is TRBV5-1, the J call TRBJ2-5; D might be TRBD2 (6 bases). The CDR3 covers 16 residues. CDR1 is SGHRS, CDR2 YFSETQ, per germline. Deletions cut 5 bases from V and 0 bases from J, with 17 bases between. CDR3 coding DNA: TGCGCCAGCAGTACTGGGACTCACTGGAACCAAGAGACCCAGTACTTC. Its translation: CASSTGTHWNQETQYF.

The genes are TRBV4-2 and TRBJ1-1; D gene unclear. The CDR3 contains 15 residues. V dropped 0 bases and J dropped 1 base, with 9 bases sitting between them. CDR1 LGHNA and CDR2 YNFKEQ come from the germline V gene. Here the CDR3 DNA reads TGTGCCAGCAGCCAAGACGCACGGGGGAACACTGAAGCTTTCTTT. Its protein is CASSQDARGNTEAFF.

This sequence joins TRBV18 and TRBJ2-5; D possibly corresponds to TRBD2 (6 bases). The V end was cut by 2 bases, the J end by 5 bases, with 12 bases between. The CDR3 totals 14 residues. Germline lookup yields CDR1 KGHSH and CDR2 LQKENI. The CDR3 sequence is CASSPRPGRETQYF. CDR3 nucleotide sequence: TGTGCCAGCTCACCAAGGCCAGGGAGGGAGACCCAGTACTTC.

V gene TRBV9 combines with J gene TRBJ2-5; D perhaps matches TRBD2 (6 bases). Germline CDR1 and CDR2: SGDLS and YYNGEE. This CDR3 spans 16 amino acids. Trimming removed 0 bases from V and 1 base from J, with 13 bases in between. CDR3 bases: TGTGCCAGCAGCGTAGGGGCGGCGGGGTCCCAAGAGACCCAGTACTTC. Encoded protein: CASSVGAAGSQETQYF.

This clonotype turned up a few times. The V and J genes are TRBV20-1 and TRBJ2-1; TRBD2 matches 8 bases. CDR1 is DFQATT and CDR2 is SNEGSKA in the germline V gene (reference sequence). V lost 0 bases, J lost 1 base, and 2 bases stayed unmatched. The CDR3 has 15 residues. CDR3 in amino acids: CSARDSGDSYNEQFF. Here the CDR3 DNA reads TGCAGTGCTAGAGATAGCGGGGATTCCTACAATGAGCAGTTCTTC.

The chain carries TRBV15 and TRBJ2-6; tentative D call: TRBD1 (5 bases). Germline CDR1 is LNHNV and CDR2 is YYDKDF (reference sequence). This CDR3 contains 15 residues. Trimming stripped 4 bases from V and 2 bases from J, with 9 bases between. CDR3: CATSTVRAGANVLTF. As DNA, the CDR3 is TGTGCCACCAGCACCGTCAGGGCTGGGGCCAACGTCCTGACTTTC. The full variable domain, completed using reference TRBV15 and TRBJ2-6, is DAMVIQNPRYQVTQFGKPVTLSCSQTLNHNVMYWYQQKSSQAPKLLFHYYDKDFNNEADTPDNFQSRRPNTSFCFLDIRSPGLGDTAMYLCATSTVRAGANVLTFGAGSRLTVL.

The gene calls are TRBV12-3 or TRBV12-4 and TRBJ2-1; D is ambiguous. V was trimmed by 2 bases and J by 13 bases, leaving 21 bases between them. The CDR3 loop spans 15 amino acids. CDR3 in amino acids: CASSLSRGGGNIQFF. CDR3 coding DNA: TGTGCCAGCAGTTTATCTCGTGGCGGTGGAAACATTCAGTTCTTC.

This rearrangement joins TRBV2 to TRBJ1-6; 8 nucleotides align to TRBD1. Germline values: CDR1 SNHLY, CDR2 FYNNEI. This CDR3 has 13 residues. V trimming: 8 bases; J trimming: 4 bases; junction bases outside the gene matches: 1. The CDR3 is CASGTGYNSPLHF. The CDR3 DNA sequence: TGTGCCAGCGGGACAGGATATAATTCACCCCTCCACTTT.

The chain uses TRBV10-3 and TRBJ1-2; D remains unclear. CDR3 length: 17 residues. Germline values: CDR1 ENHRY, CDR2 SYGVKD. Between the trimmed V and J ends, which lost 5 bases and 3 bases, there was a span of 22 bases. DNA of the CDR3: TGTGCCATCAGTTTCCTACCTAGAAGGGAAACGGACTATGGCTACACCTTC. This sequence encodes CAISFLPRRETDYGYTF.

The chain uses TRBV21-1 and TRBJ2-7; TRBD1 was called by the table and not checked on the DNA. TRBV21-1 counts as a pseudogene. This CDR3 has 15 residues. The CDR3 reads CASSKVRDSWYEQYF. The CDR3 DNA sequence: TGTGCCAGCAGCAAAGTGAGGGACAGTTGGTACGAGCAGTACTTC.

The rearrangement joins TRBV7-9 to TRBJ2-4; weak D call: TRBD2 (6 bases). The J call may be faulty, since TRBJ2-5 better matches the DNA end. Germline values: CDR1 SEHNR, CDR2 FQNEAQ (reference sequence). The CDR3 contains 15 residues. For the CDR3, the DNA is TGTGCCAGCAGCTCGGGGAGGATACTCAAAGAGACCCAGTACTTC. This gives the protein CASSSGRILKETQYF.

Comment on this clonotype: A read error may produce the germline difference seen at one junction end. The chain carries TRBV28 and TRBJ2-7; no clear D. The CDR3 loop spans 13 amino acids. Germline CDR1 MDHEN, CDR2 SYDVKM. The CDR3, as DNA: TGTACCAGCAGTGCTACATGGATGGGGGAGCAGTACTTC. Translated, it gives CTSSATWMGEQYF.